The 28 T cell receptor beta chains in this list originate from one sample, sequenced in a study of beta chain features in type 1 diabetes. cDNA synthesis used the whole RNA isolate, giving expressed TCRB sequences. The repertoire was sequenced with immunoSEQ multiplex PCR; TCRdb's copy has only in-frame clones and lacks some. The repertoire holds approximately 70,000 clones, roughly half seen once, with 0.65% to 0.9% in the top ten. These receptors' targets are unknown. Overall study findings and caveats: When Type 1 diabetes patients were examined, their TCRB CDR3s proved moderately but significantly shorter in all four CD4+ subsets.

Sequencing was performed on central memory CD4+ T cells from blood. These receptor sequences come from a man aged 25-45 years with type 1 diabetes.

This clone has a handful of counts. V usage is TRBV27 and J usage is TRBJ1-4, with D possibly being TRBD1 (5 bases). This CDR3 has 15 amino acids. Germline loops: CDR1 MNHEY, CDR2 SMNVEV (reference sequence). V was trimmed by 1 base and J by 3 bases, leaving 9 bases between them. Written as DNA, the CDR3 is TGTGCCAGCAGTTTATTAACAGGAGCTAATGAAAAACTGTTTTTT. This gives the protein CASSLLTGANEKLFF.

In its sample, this clone was seen a few times. The chain is built from TRBV6-1 and TRBJ2-3; no clear D gene. This CDR3 comprises 12 residues. Germline V lookup: CDR1 MNHNS, CDR2 SASEGT. V was trimmed by 7 bases and J by 5 bases, leaving 10 bases between them. The DNA for the CDR3 is TGTGCCAGCAAAAGTCCGGGAGATACGCAGTATTTT. Its protein product is CASKSPGDTQYF.

The chain has TRBV4-1 and TRBJ1-4; a possible D gene is TRBD1 (6 bases). The CDR3 covers 16 residues. Trimming cost V 7 bases and J 3 bases, with 18 bases left between them. CDR1 and CDR2 from the germline V gene are MGHRA and YSYEKL. Here the CDR3 reads CASKDGQKGPNEKLFF. The CDR3 nucleotides are TGCGCCAGCAAGGACGGACAGAAAGGCCCTAATGAAAAACTGTTTTTT.

This clone was detected a few times. The chain carries TRBV27 and TRBJ1-2; D possibly corresponds to TRBD1 (5 bases). Trimming removed 4 bases at V and 8 bases at J, with 14 bases between. The CDR3 sequence is 13 residues long. Germline V gene sequence: CDR1 MNHEY, CDR2 SMNVEV (reference sequence). The CDR3 loop is CASSSLRGNGYTF. CDR3 DNA sequence: TGTGCCAGCAGTTCTCTAAGGGGAAACGGCTACACCTTC.

The rearrangement links TRBV4-1 to TRBJ2-7, with TRBD1 matching over 7 bases. Germline-derived CDR1 and CDR2 are MGHRA and YSYEKL. The CDR3 has 18 residues. V shed 0 bases, J shed 2 bases, and the junction held 13 bases outside the gene matches. The CDR3 DNA reads as TGCGCCAGCAGCCAAGATCCCCTCCGACAGGGTTACGCCTACGAGCAGTACTTC. This codes for CASSQDPLRQGYAYEQYF.

The rearrangement joins TRBV7-6 to TRBJ2-7; D is possibly TRBD2 (7 bases). Looked up from germline, CDR1 is SGHVS and CDR2 is FNYEAQ. There are 16 residues in the CDR3. V was shortened by 5 bases and J by 7 bases, with 24 bases between the two germline ends. The CDR3 sequence: CASSPRGARGRGEQYF. The CDR3 DNA reads TGTGCCAGCAGCCCCCGGGGGGCCAGGGGCCGGGGGGAGCAGTACTTC.

The V gene is TRBV28, the J gene TRBJ1-1; TRBD1 might be the D (6 bases). Germline CDR1 MDHEN, CDR2 SYDVKM. The CDR3 contains 14 residues. Trimming stripped 6 bases from V and 0 bases from J, with 11 bases between. CDR3: CASRAGAMNTEAFF. The CDR3 DNA sequence: TGTGCCAGCAGGGCAGGGGCCATGAACACTGAAGCTTTCTTT.

This clone was detected only a few times. The CDR3 loop reads CASSRQGLSGELFF. The CDR3 DNA is TGTGCCAGCAGTCGACAGGGGCTCTCCGGGGAGCTGTTTTTT. V usage is TRBV14 and J usage is TRBJ2-2; the match to TRBD1 covers 8 bases. The CDR3 extends over 14 amino acids. V lost 6 bases, J lost 6 bases, and 6 bases stayed unmatched. Germline lookup yields CDR1 SGHDN and CDR2 FVKESK.

This chain uses TRBV5-1 with TRBJ2-7, with D possibly matching TRBD1 (5 bases). Between the trimmed V and J ends, which lost 2 bases and 5 bases, there was a span of 14 bases. Germline V gene lookup returns CDR1 SGHRS and CDR2 YFSETQ. This CDR3 comprises 14 residues. This CDR3 is CASSLLQGSNEQYF. The CDR3 region has the DNA TGCGCCAGCAGCTTATTGCAGGGCTCAAACGAGCAGTACTTC.

V usage is TRBV5-1 and J usage is TRBJ2-1; 11 bases fit TRBD2. Trimming removed 4 bases from V and 3 bases from J; junction bases left unmatched: 6. Germline assignment: CDR1 SGHRS and CDR2 YFSETQ. The CDR3 runs to 16 residues. The DNA for the CDR3 is TGCGCCAGCAGCCCCGGGACTAGCGGACTCTACAATGAGCAGTTCTTC. It is translated as CASSPGTSGLYNEQFF.

This clone appeared a few times. The genes are TRBV15 and TRBJ2-2; no clear D gene. Trimming pared 0 bases from V and 4 bases from J, leaving 9 bases between. The CDR3 is made up of 15 amino acids. Germline V gene sequence: CDR1 LNHNV, CDR2 YYDKDF (reference sequence). The CDR3 nucleotides read TGTGCCACCAGCAGAGATACCCGGAGCACCGGGGAGCTGTTTTTT. This encodes CATSRDTRSTGELFF.

This sequence joins TRBV7-9 and TRBJ2-1; no firm D call. The ends were cut back, 1 base at V and 5 bases at J, with 12 bases in the middle. CDR1 SEHNR and CDR2 FQNEAQ come from the germline V gene (reference sequence). CDR3 length: 15 residues. The CDR3, as DNA: TGTGCCAGCAGCTTAGGAGCAGGCCCCCACAATGAGCAGTTCTTC. Translation: CASSLGAGPHNEQFF. Full variable domain (missing parts from reference TRBV7-9 and TRBJ2-1): DTGVSQNPRHKITKRGQNVTFRCDPISEHNRLYWYRQTLGQGPEFLTYFQNEAQLEKSRLLSDRFSAERPKGSFSTLEIQRTEQGDSAMYLCASSLGAGPHNEQFFGPGTRLTVL.

The table lists this clone with a few counts. This chain joins TRBV6-5 and TRBJ1-2; a weak D match, TRBD1 (5 bases). The CDR3 runs to 13 residues. Deletions cut 7 bases from V and 11 bases from J, with 20 bases between. Germline loops: CDR1 MNHEY, CDR2 SVGAGI. The DNA for the CDR3 is TGTGCCAGCACCCGACCGGGGACGGGGGGGTACACCTTC. Protein: CASTRPGTGGYTF.

The V gene is TRBV11-3, the J gene TRBJ2-1; 10 bases fit TRBD1. Germline trimming cut 8 bases from V and 4 bases from J; bases unmatched to any gene: 5. This CDR3 region has 14 residues. Germline CDR1 is SGHNT and CDR2 is YENEEA. The DNA of the CDR3 is TGTGCCAGCCAGGGACAGGGGCCTTACAATGAGCAGTTCTTC. Its translation: CASQGQGPYNEQFF.

The J gene is TRBJ2-7, the V gene TRBV2; TRBD1 matches at 7 bases. The trim removed 6 bases at V and 6 bases at J, leaving 17 bases unmatched. Looked up from germline, CDR1 is SNHLY and CDR2 is FYNNEI. The CDR3 has 16 residues. The CDR3 DNA is TGTGCCAGCAGGGACTTACGACAGGCTTCAGGGGGCGAGCAGTACTTC. This translates into CASRDLRQASGGEQYF.

The V and J genes are TRBV6-5 and TRBJ1-2, with D tentatively TRBD1 (5 bases). The CDR3 covers 12 residues. The germline V and J ends were trimmed by 5 bases and 4 bases, with 8 bases remaining between them. CDR1 is MNHEY and CDR2 is SVGAGI in the germline V gene. CDR3: CASSQDTYGYTF. The CDR3 DNA follows: TGTGCCAGCAGTCAGGACACCTATGGCTACACCTTC.

This clone was counted between two and nine times. The chain couples TRBV29-1 to TRBJ2-3, with D maybe TRBD2 (6 bases). From germline, CDR1 is SQVTM and CDR2 ANQGSEA. The CDR3 loop spans 14 amino acids. V was pared by 4 bases and J by 4 bases, with 15 bases between. The CDR3 loop reads CSVVLGSFSDTQYF. CDR3 bases: TGCAGCGTTGTACTCGGGAGTTTTTCAGATACGCAGTATTTT.

The rearrangement joins TRBV4-3 to TRBJ2-1; D perhaps matches TRBD2 (6 bases). The CDR3 covers 13 residues. V gave up 4 bases and J gave up 10 bases, with 14 bases separating them. The germline V gene encodes CDR1 LGHNA and CDR2 YSLEER. CDR3 protein: CASSLVAEGEQFF. In DNA form, the CDR3 reads TGCGCCAGCAGCCTAGTAGCGGAGGGGGAGCAGTTCTTC.

This clone was found a few times. The rearrangement joins TRBV11-2 to TRBJ2-1; possible D gene TRBD2, 6 bases. V was pared by 5 bases and J by 3 bases, with 14 bases between. Germline assignment: CDR1 SGHAT and CDR2 FQNNGV. This CDR3 is 15 amino acids long. In DNA form, the CDR3 reads TGTGCCAGCAGCCTAGGGGACTTTGGCTACAATGAGCAGTTCTTC. Its translation: CASSLGDFGYNEQFF.

The chain links TRBV4-2 to TRBJ2-1; no reliable D call. V was cut by 0 bases and J by 2 bases, with 11 bases left in between. The CDR3 has 16 amino acids. Germline assignment: CDR1 LGHNA and CDR2 YNFKEQ. CDR3 nucleotide sequence: TGTGCCAGCAGCCAAGACATAAGAGTAGCCTACAATGAGCAGTTCTTC. Its translation: CASSQDIRVAYNEQFF.

The chain employs TRBV7-2 and TRBJ1-5; D ambiguous. V lost 5 bases, J lost 0 bases, and 11 bases lay in between. The CDR3 loop spans 15 amino acids. Germline assignment: CDR1 SGHTA and CDR2 FQGNSA. The DNA of the CDR3 is TGTGCCAGCAGCCCCTGGGCCTATAGCAATCAGCCCCAGCATTTT. Amino acid sequence: CASSPWAYSNQPQHF.

This clone has just a few counts. The chain employs TRBV30 and TRBJ1-5, with D possibly TRBD1 on 5 matching bases. Between the trimmed V and J ends, which lost 5 bases and 2 bases, there was a span of 13 bases. CDR3 size: 14 residues. Looked up from germline, CDR1 is GTSNPN and CDR2 is SVGIG (reference sequence). For the CDR3, the DNA is TGTGCCTGGGATCAGGGAGGGGGCAATCAGCCCCAGCATTTT. Translation gives CAWDQGGGNQPQHF.

This clone was counted only a few times. V is TRBV19 and J is TRBJ2-1; D is ambiguous. V was pared by 0 bases and J by 0 bases, with 9 bases between. CDR1 is LNHDA and CDR2 is SQIVND in the germline V gene (reference sequence). This CDR3 has 16 amino acids. CDR3 protein: CASSIDLGFSYNEQFF. The CDR3 coding sequence is TGTGCCAGTAGTATAGATCTAGGATTCTCCTACAATGAGCAGTTCTTC.

This clone has only a few counts. The rearrangement links TRBV2 to TRBJ2-1; D is undetermined. The CDR3 is made up of 11 amino acids. Looked up from germline, CDR1 is SNHLY and CDR2 is FYNNEI. V lost 6 bases and J 4 bases, leaving 4 bases between the germline ends. CDR3 loop: CASSPYNEQFF. CDR3 nucleotides: TGTGCCAGCAGCCCGTACAATGAGCAGTTCTTC.

The chain joins TRBV6-6 to TRBJ2-1; 13 bases align to TRBD2. The junction had 4 bases not matched to a gene; V was cut back by 4 bases and J by 4 bases. CDR3 length equals 16 residues. Germline CDR1 is MNHNY and CDR2 is SVGAGI (reference sequence). CDR3 loop: CASSSTTSGGYNEQFF. The CDR3 nucleotides are TGTGCCAGCAGTTCCACGACTAGCGGGGGGTACAATGAGCAGTTCTTC.

In its sample, this clone was seen a few times. The chain uses TRBV9 and TRBJ2-3, with a tentative D call TRBD1 (5 bases). V was cut by 0 bases and J by 3 bases, with 11 bases left in between. The CDR3 has 15 amino acids. Germline CDR1 and CDR2: SGDLS and YYNGEE. DNA for the CDR3: TGTGCCAGCAGCGTAGGGCAGGGTACGACAGATACGCAGTATTTT. It specifies CASSVGQGTTDTQYF. Based on the CDR3 plus reference TRBV9 and TRBJ2-3, the full variable domain is DSGVTQTPKHLITATGQRVTLRCSPRSGDLSVYWYQQSLDQGLQFLIQYYNGEERAKGNILERFSAQQFPDLHSELNLSSLELGDSALYFCASSVGQGTTDTQYFGPGTRLTVL.

Only a few counts were recorded for this clone. The chain recombines TRBV5-1 with TRBJ2-5, with D unresolved. Trimming removed 0 bases from V and 2 bases from J, with 11 bases in between. The CDR3 extends over 15 amino acids. Germline V lookup: CDR1 SGHRS, CDR2 YFSETQ. CDR3 loop: CASSLGSGWQETQYF. The CDR3 nucleotides are TGCGCCAGCAGCTTGGGTTCTGGCTGGCAAGAGACCCAGTACTTC.

The chain employs TRBV6-1 and TRBJ2-5; 8 positions match TRBD1. V lost 4 bases to trimming and J lost 2 bases; unmatched junction nucleotides: 0. There are 13 residues in the CDR3. The germline V gene has CDR1 MNHNS and CDR2 SASEGT. CDR3 sequence (DNA): TGTGCCAGCAGTGGACAGGGGCAAGAGACCCAGTACTTC. Amino acid sequence: CASSGQGQETQYF.